The 29 T cell receptor beta chains presented below share a single source sample, sequenced in a study of blood T cell repertoires in COVID-19. Only in-frame clones appear in the TCRdb table, and some are missing; sequencing was by immunoSEQ multiplex PCR. The sample has about 83,000 clones; about nine tenths are singletons. The sample taken for sequencing was peripheral blood. The receptors derive from a woman between 45 and 65 years old with active or convalescent COVID-19.

The J gene is TRBJ1-1, the V gene TRBV6-2 or TRBV6-3; no definite D call. The CDR3 length is 14 residues. CDR1 and CDR2 from the germline V gene are MNHEY and SVGEGT. Trimming shortened V by 3 bases and J by 6 bases, and 14 bases separated the two germline ends. The CDR3 region has the DNA TGTGCCAGCAGTTATTCCACGGTTGCTTCTGAAGCTTTCTTT. Protein: CASSYSTVASEAFF.

The J gene is TRBJ2-7, the V gene TRBV18, with 7 bases that match TRBD2. The CDR3 contains 15 residues. V shed 6 bases and J 2 bases; nucleotides not matched to a gene: 10. Germline assignment: CDR1 KGHSH and CDR2 LQKENI. The CDR3, as DNA: TGTGCCAGCTCTCGGGGGGTAATGGGACCCTACGAGCAGTACTTC. Protein: CASSRGVMGPYEQYF.

This clone was recorded once. This rearrangement joins TRBV30 to TRBJ2-7; 8 bases map to TRBD1. The trim removed 5 bases at V and 2 bases at J, leaving 11 bases unmatched. The CDR3 has 15 residues. In germline, CDR1 is GTSNPN, CDR2 SVGIG (reference sequence). The CDR3 bases are TGTGCCTGGGACAGGGGTACAGGGAACACCTACGAGCAGTACTTC. Amino acid sequence: CAWDRGTGNTYEQYF.

V usage is TRBV7-2 and J usage is TRBJ1-1; TRBD1 is a possible D gene (6 bases). Germline assignment: CDR1 SGHTA and CDR2 FQGNSA. This CDR3 contains 15 residues. Trimming cost V 2 bases and J 2 bases, with 12 bases left between them. CDR3 residues: CASSLWGLGNTEAFF. The CDR3 coding sequence is TGTGCCAGCAGCTTATGGGGGCTGGGCAACACTGAAGCTTTCTTT.

J is TRBJ1-2 and V is TRBV18; 10 nucleotides line up with TRBD1. The CDR3 has 16 amino acids. Germline V lookup: CDR1 KGHSH, CDR2 LQKENI. The V segment lost 5 bases and the J segment 4 bases; nucleotides outside the gene matches: 10. The CDR3 here is CASSNTGTGESYGYTF. For the CDR3, the DNA is TGTGCCAGCTCAAACACAGGGACAGGGGAGAGCTATGGCTACACCTTC.

J is TRBJ1-1 and V is TRBV12-3 or TRBV12-4; D possibly corresponds to TRBD1 (6 bases). The CDR3 is 13 amino acids. The ends were cut back, 6 bases at V and 3 bases at J, with 11 bases in the middle. The CDR3 here is CASRPDRYTEAFF. CDR3 DNA: TGTGCCAGCAGACCCGACAGGTACACTGAAGCTTTCTTT.

This clone came up once. The rearrangement uses TRBV4-1 and TRBJ1-5; D not certain. The V gene's germline CDR1 is MGHRA and CDR2 YSYEKL. This CDR3 is 15 amino acids long. Trimming left V 3 bases short and J 3 bases short, with 12 bases between. The CDR3 sequence is CASSHNGQSNQPQHF. The CDR3 nucleotides are TGCGCCAGCAGCCACAATGGTCAGTCCAATCAGCCCCAGCATTTT.

The chain combines TRBV5-1 with TRBJ2-7; TRBD1 matches 8 bases. Germline V CDR1 and CDR2: SGHRS, YFSETQ. This CDR3 is 15 amino acids long. The V segment lost 0 bases and the J segment 3 bases; nucleotides outside the gene matches: 5. Here the CDR3 reads CASSLENGQGYEQYF. In nucleotides, the CDR3 is TGCGCCAGCAGCTTGGAAAACGGACAGGGCTACGAGCAGTACTTC. The full variable domain, in which reference TRBV5-1 and TRBJ2-7 provide the parts outside the CDR3, is KAGVTQTPRYLIKTRGQQVTLSCSPISGHRSVSWYQQTPGQGLQFLFEYFSETQRNKGNFPGRFSGRQFSNSRSEMNVSTLELGDSALYLCASSLENGQGYEQYFGPGTRLTVT.

This clone was seen a handful of times. The genes are TRBV12-3 or TRBV12-4 and TRBJ2-1, with D unresolved. V lost 2 bases to trimming and J lost 8 bases, with 10 bases between them. This CDR3 spans 13 amino acids. CDR3 coding DNA: TGTGCCAGCAGTTTATTTGGCATCCATGAGCAGTTCTTC. Its translation: CASSLFGIHEQFF.

The chain recombines TRBV30 with TRBJ2-2; 7 bases match TRBD1. The J segment lost 5 bases and the V segment lost 3 bases, leaving 9 bases of the junction unmatched. Per the germline V gene, CDR1 is GTSNPN and CDR2 is SVGIG (reference sequence). This CDR3 comprises 15 residues. The CDR3: CAWRSGTVRTGELFF. The DNA of the CDR3 is TGTGCCTGGAGGTCAGGGACAGTACGTACCGGGGAGCTGTTTTTT.

The gene calls are TRBV27 and TRBJ1-1, with 9 bases identical to TRBD1. Germline CDR1 reads MNHEY; CDR2 reads SMNVEV (reference sequence). J was trimmed by 5 bases and V by 7 bases; bases with no gene match: 20. CDR3 size: 18 residues. The CDR3 sequence is CASTREFGTGSESTEAFF. The DNA for the CDR3 is TGTGCCAGCACCCGGGAATTCGGGACAGGGTCAGAAAGTACTGAAGCTTTCTTT.

The V and J genes are TRBV6-5 and TRBJ1-1; D remains unclear. The CDR3 is 15 amino acids. Germline-derived CDR1 and CDR2 are MNHEY and SVGAGI. V lost 0 bases, J lost 5 bases, and 13 bases lay in between. The CDR3 DNA reads TGTGCCAGCAGTTACTCGAGAGGGTTGTGGACTGAAGCTTTCTTT. It encodes CASSYSRGLWTEAFF.

V and J are TRBV7-2 and TRBJ2-7; 8 bases are a match to TRBD1. The CDR3 sequence is 14 residues long. Germline V lookup: CDR1 SGHTA, CDR2 FQGNSA. The V and J ends lost 8 bases and 2 bases, in that order; junction bases with no gene match: 8. CDR3 amino acids: CASRTGTGPYEQYF. The CDR3 DNA reads as TGTGCCAGCCGGACGGGGACAGGCCCCTACGAGCAGTACTTC. The variable domain in full, completed from reference TRBV7-2 and TRBJ2-7, reads GAGVSQSPSNKVTEKGKDVELRCDPISGHTALYWYRQSLGQGLEFLIYFQGNSAPDKSGLPSDRFSAERTGGSVSTLTIQRTQQEDSAVYLCASRTGTGPYEQYFGPGTRLTVT.

The chain uses TRBV25-1 and TRBJ1-2; tentative D call: TRBD1 (5 bases). V shed 4 bases and J shed 5 bases, with 17 bases lying between them. Germline CDR1 reads MGHDK; CDR2 reads SYGVNS. This CDR3 region has 15 residues. The CDR3 nucleotides are TGTGCCAGCAGTGCCCTAGGGAGGGGAAGGTATGGCTACACCTTC. It codes for CASSALGRGRYGYTF.

The chain links TRBV4-2 to TRBJ2-4; TRBD2 agrees at 7 bases. The CDR3 is made up of 13 amino acids. V trimming: 4 bases; J trimming: 8 bases; junction bases outside the gene matches: 5. Germline V gives CDR1 LGHNA, CDR2 YNFKEQ. The CDR3 DNA reads TGTGCCAGCAGCCTTGGACTAGACGACATTCAGTACTTC. Amino acids: CASSLGLDDIQYF.

By share, this clone counts as medium-sized. V usage is TRBV7-9 and J usage is TRBJ2-7; a weak D match, TRBD1 (6 bases). Germline values: CDR1 SEHNR, CDR2 FQNEAQ (reference sequence). Between the trimmed V and J ends, which lost 4 bases and 0 bases, there was a span of 10 bases. The CDR3 spans 14 residues. The CDR3 DNA follows: TGTGCCAGCAGCTCATTGACAGGCTCCTACGAGCAGTACTTC. This codes for CASSSLTGSYEQYF.

This CDR3 is CASSRAGGYNTGELFF. CDR3 nucleotides: TGTGCCAGCAGCCGCGCAGGGGGGTATAACACCGGGGAGCTGTTTTTT. This rearrangement joins TRBV7-3 to TRBJ2-2, with D possibly matching TRBD1 (7 bases). Germline lookup yields CDR1 SGHTA and CDR2 FQGTGA. This CDR3 has 16 residues. V was shortened by 5 bases and J by 2 bases, with 15 bases between the two germline ends.

The chain joins TRBV6-1 to TRBJ2-5; 10 bases map to TRBD2. Germline values: CDR1 MNHNS, CDR2 SASEGT. CDR3 length: 16 residues. With 2 bases clipped from V and 3 bases from J, the junction kept 6 bases outside the gene matches. This CDR3 reads CASSETSSGGKETQYF. The CDR3 DNA reads as TGTGCCAGCAGTGAAACATCTAGCGGGGGTAAAGAGACCCAGTACTTC.

This clone was recorded only once. The gene calls are TRBV18 and TRBJ2-5; the match to TRBD2 covers 7 bases. Per germline, CDR1 KGHSH and CDR2 LQKENI. The CDR3 sequence is 15 residues long. Trimming removed 1 base from V and 1 base from J; junction bases left unmatched: 3. The CDR3 sequence is CASSPLAGTQETQYF. In nucleotides, the CDR3 is TGTGCCAGCTCACCACTAGCGGGCACCCAAGAGACCCAGTACTTC.

V and J are TRBV5-6 and TRBJ2-2; D possibly corresponds to TRBD2 (7 bases). Trimming cost V 5 bases and J 2 bases, with 16 bases left between them. The germline V gene encodes CDR1 SGHDT and CDR2 YYEEEE. The CDR3 is 16 residues long. CDR3 residues: CASRREGGYNTGELFF. CDR3 nucleotides: TGTGCCAGCAGGCGAGAGGGGGGGTATAACACCGGGGAGCTGTTTTTT.

The chain links TRBV5-5 to TRBJ2-1; 9 positions agree with TRBD2. In germline, CDR1 is SGHKS, CDR2 YYEKEE (reference sequence). CDR3 size: 15 residues. Unmatched junction bases numbered 6, after V lost 0 bases and J lost 8 bases. In nucleotides, the CDR3 is TGTGCCAGCAGCTTGGGGCTAGCGGGGCGGGATGAGCAGTTCTTC. It translates to CASSLGLAGRDEQFF.

Worth noting for this clone: Other DNA sequences in this specimen translate into the identical CDR3. The V gene is TRBV27, the J gene TRBJ2-7, with D perhaps matching TRBD1 (5 bases). V lost 2 bases and J lost 4, with 9 bases in between. The CDR3 length is 13 residues. CDR1 is MNHEY, CDR2 SMNVEV, per germline (reference sequence). CDR3 sequence reads: CASSLQGPYEQYF. CDR3 DNA: TGTGCCAGCAGTTTACAGGGCCCTTACGAGCAGTACTTC.

This clone was detected a few times. The V and J genes are TRBV6-1 and TRBJ1-2; D ambiguous. Between the trimmed V and J ends, which lost 1 base and 3 bases, there was a span of 9 bases. Germline loops: CDR1 MNHNS, CDR2 SASEGT. This CDR3 region has 14 residues. The CDR3 DNA reads TGTGCCAGCAGTGAAGTGAACAGCTACTATGGCTACACCTTC. This sequence encodes CASSEVNSYYGYTF.

This chain connects TRBV27 to TRBJ2-7; 8 nucleotides line up with TRBD2. The CDR3 has 15 residues. Trimming at V came to 6 bases and at J to 2 bases, leaving 9 bases not matched to a gene. Germline-derived CDR1 and CDR2 are MNHEY and SMNVEV (reference sequence). CDR3 nucleotides: TGTGCCAGCAGCCAGGGTACTAGCGGTACCTACGAGCAGTACTTC. Translating gives CASSQGTSGTYEQYF.

This chain connects TRBV4-3 to TRBJ2-1; 14 bases align to TRBD2. Trimming removed 0 bases from V and 11 bases from J; junction bases left unmatched: 6. Looked up from germline, CDR1 is LGHNA and CDR2 is YSLEER. CDR3 size: 16 residues. The CDR3 is CASSQDGTSGGGKQFF. The CDR3 DNA reads as TGCGCCAGCAGCCAAGACGGGACTAGCGGGGGCGGCAAGCAGTTCTTC.

This sequence joins TRBV5-1 and TRBJ1-4; TRBD1 matches at 9 bases. The CDR3 runs 14 residues. Trimming took 3 bases from V and 8 from J; bases not matched to a gene: 5. From germline, CDR1 is SGHRS and CDR2 YFSETQ. Written as DNA, the CDR3 is TGCGCCAGCAGCTCCGGGACAGGGAAGGAAAAACTGTTTTTT. Its protein is CASSSGTGKEKLFF. Complete variable domain (other parts from reference TRBV5-1 and TRBJ1-4): KAGVTQTPRYLIKTRGQQVTLSCSPISGHRSVSWYQQTPGQGLQFLFEYFSETQRNKGNFPGRFSGRQFSNSRSEMNVSTLELGDSALYLCASSSGTGKEKLFFGSGTQLSVL.

The chain links TRBV19 to TRBJ1-1; D ambiguous. The CDR3 spans 14 residues. Germline V gene sequence: CDR1 LNHDA, CDR2 SQIVND (reference sequence). V was shortened by 1 base and J by 3 bases, with 9 bases between the two germline ends. This CDR3 is CASSIGAGDTEAFF. The CDR3 bases are TGTGCCAGTAGTATAGGGGCCGGGGACACTGAAGCTTTCTTT.

The chain employs TRBV19 and TRBJ1-5; 10 bases are a match to TRBD1. The germline CDR1 and CDR2 sequences are LNHDA and SQIVND (reference sequence). V was clipped by 5 bases and J by 2 bases; unmatched bases: 6. The CDR3 spans 16 residues. The CDR3 DNA follows: TGTGCCAGTAGTTTGCGGACAGGGGGGGGCAATCAGCCCCAGCATTTT. Translation: CASSLRTGGGNQPQHF.

The chain links TRBV12-3 or TRBV12-4 to TRBJ2-2; D is undetermined. V lost 5 bases and J lost 5, with 9 bases in between. The CDR3 is 13 amino acids. The CDR3 DNA reads TGTGCCAGCAGTGTTAGTCTGACCGGGGAGCTGTTTTTT. Translated: CASSVSLTGELFF.